This TCR beta chain was obtained from a study of identical twins. Study-wide points: Surplus twin overlap in beta out-of-frame sequences was less pronounced. Models underestimated TCR alpha sharing (out-of-frame) in monozygotic twins. Not following the same donors, the study drew its conclusions from cross-sectional statistical analysis.

Each CDR3 protein gets one entry after TCRdb re-called the 5' RACE reads with MiXCR. The sample has about 690,000 distinct CDR3 sequences, 5.5% to 6.5% seen once. V shed 6 bases and J shed 5 bases, with 17 bases lying between them. The CDR3 covers 14 residues. The germline V gene has CDR1 SGDLS and CDR2 YYNGEE. For this clonotype: Antigen specificity is unknown.

The sequenced sample was naive T cells sorted from blood. The TCR comes from a man younger than 35 in good health. The chain has TRBV9 and TRBJ2-5, with D unclear. This CDR3 is CASNPGGFWETQYF. The CDR3 nucleotides are TGTGCCAGCAACCCCGGTGGGTTCTGGGAGACCCAGTACTTC. The full variable domain, its missing parts supplied by reference TRBV9 and TRBJ2-5, is DSGVTQTPKHLITATGQRVTLRCSPRSGDLSVYWYQQSLDQGLQFLIQYYNGEERAKGNILERFSAQQFPDLHSELNLSSLELGDSALYFCASNPGGFWETQYFGPGTRLLVL.